This T cell receptor (beta chain) was recovered during a study of post-analysis software for immune sequencing data. Built from TCR beta cDNA, the libraries had unique molecular identifiers in them. MiXCR, run by TCRdb on the PCR reads, gives a single entry per CDR3 protein. This table has about 430,000 distinct CDR3 sequences, 35% to 45% appearing once. What was sequenced was blood. The sequence was obtained from a girl aged 2 to 10 with multiple sclerosis.

The CDR3: CASSFHRQDDTEAFF. Written as DNA, the CDR3 is TGTGCCAGCAGCTTTCACCGACAGGACGACACTGAAGCTTTCTTT. The chain couples TRBV27 to TRBJ1-1; D possibly corresponds to TRBD1 (6 bases). Trimming stripped 6 bases from V and 3 bases from J, with 17 bases between. From germline, CDR1 is MNHEY and CDR2 SMNVEV (reference sequence). CDR3 length: 15 amino acids.